This is a list of T cell receptor beta chains from one sample in a study of Ad26.COV2.S vaccination and SARS-CoV-2 variants. Profiling relied on immunoSEQ multiplex PCR, and the TCRdb table lists in-frame clones only, not all of them. The repertoire consists of almost 400,000 clones, with 70% to 90% occurring once and the leading ten covering under 2%. Specimen: peripheral blood, collected in a trial of Ad26.COV2.S vaccine versus placebo. The receptors were gathered from a person between 18 and 65 years old who received the Ad26.COV2.S COVID-19 vaccine or a placebo. Both conserved end residues are part of each CDR3. A D gene is named only where the DNA matches it firmly. Some rows mark clone size as missing; the rest say once, few, many or name a class of expanded clone.

TGTGCCAGCAGCTTTACAGGGGCGGCCGGGGAGCTGTTTTTT CASSFTGAAGELFF NA TRBD1 TRBJ2-2 14 TRBV7-9
TGTGCCAGCAGTGATGCGGACGCCGGCACCCTCCACTTT CASSDADAGTLHF NA NA TRBJ1-6 13 TRBV6-1
TGTGCCAGCAGCCTCTCCCGACTAGCTAAATACAATGAGCAGTTCTTC CASSLSRLAKYNEQFF NA TRBD2 TRBJ2-1 16 TRBV5-6
TGTGCCAGCAGTTTGCGGGCAGGGCCTAACACTGAAGCTTTCTTT CASSLRAGPNTEAFF NA NA TRBJ1-1 15 TRBV28
TGTGCCGCCAGCCATCCGGGACTAGCGGAGGGTAATGAGCAGTTCTTC CAASHPGLAEGNEQFF NA TRBD2 TRBJ2-1 16 TRBV30
TGTGCCAGCAGGGTTACTAGCGGGAACACCGGGGAGCTGTTTTTT CASRVTSGNTGELFF NA TRBD2 TRBJ2-2 15 TRBV2
TGCAGCGTTGCAGGCAGCTCCTACAATGAGCAGTTCTTC CSVAGSSYNEQFF NA NA TRBJ2-1 13 TRBV29-1
TGTGCCATCAGTGTCTCTTCTAACTATGGCTACACCTTC CAISVSSNYGYTF NA NA TRBJ1-2 13 TRBV10-3
TGTGCCTGGAGTGTTAGCGGAGAGCAGTTCTTC CAWSVSGEQFF NA NA TRBJ2-1 11 TRBV30
TGTGCCAGCAGCCCAGGTATGGACTCCTACCCCAATGAGCAGTTCTTC CASSPGMDSYPNEQFF NA NA TRBJ2-1 16 TRBV9
TGTGCCACTGGTCCAGGTACGGTGGGAAATTACAATGAGCAGTTCTTC CATGPGTVGNYNEQFF NA NA TRBJ2-1 16 TRBV25-1
TGTGCCAGCAGTGAAAGGGGAAATGAAAAACTGTTTTTT CASSERGNEKLFF NA NA TRBJ1-4 13 TRBV2
TGTGCCAGCAGTTTATCGGGCTTTTCTGGAAACACCATATATTTT CASSLSGFSGNTIYF NA NA TRBJ1-3 15 TRBV28
TGTGCCAGCAGACCGGGAGGGTTAAGCTCCTACGAGCAGTACTTC CASRPGGLSSYEQYF NA TRBD2 TRBJ2-7 15 TRBV5-5
TGTGCCAGTAGTACCGGGAACCGAGCGGGGATGCAGTTCTTC CASSTGNRAGMQFF NA TRBD2 TRBJ2-1 14 TRBV19
TGTGCCAGCAGCCAAGGGACACCCTGGCTCGAAGAAAAACTGTTTTTT CASSQGTPWLEEKLFF NA NA TRBJ1-4 16 TRBV14
TGTGCCAGCAGTGGCGGACTAGCGGGTACGCAGTATTTT CASSGGLAGTQYF NA TRBD2 TRBJ2-3 13 TRBV12-3/TRBV12-4
TGTGCCATCAGTGCCGGGACAGCTTTTTACGAGCAGTACTTC CAISAGTAFYEQYF NA TRBD1 TRBJ2-7 14 TRBV10-3
TGTGCCAGCAGCCGCCGGGGTGCAACCGAGCAGTACTTC CASSRRGATEQYF NA NA TRBJ2-7 13 TRBV6-5
TGCGCCAGCAGCTTGGGGCAGGGTAGATCCGAAGCTTTCTTT CASSLGQGRSEAFF NA NA TRBJ1-1 14 TRBV5-1
TGTGCCAGCAAGCTCTACAGGGGAGTCACCGGGGAGCTGTTTTTT CASKLYRGVTGELFF once TRBD1 TRBJ2-2 15 TRBV2
TGTGCCAGCAGTGCAGGGACCAAGTACAATGAGCAGTTCTTC CASSAGTKYNEQFF NA NA TRBJ2-1 14 TRBV9
TGCGCCAGCAGACTCTCGAACACCGGGGAGCTGTTTTTT CASRLSNTGELFF NA NA TRBJ2-2 13 TRBV10-1
TGTGCCAGCAGCTTAGCCCGCGGACAGCAAGAGACCCAGTACTTC CASSLARGQQETQYF NA NA TRBJ2-5 15 TRBV11-2
TGTGCCAGCAGTTCCACTGAAGCTTTCTTT CASSSTEAFF NA NA TRBJ1-1 10 TRBV12-3/TRBV12-4
TGTGCCAGCAGTGACTCGAGTCGAAGGATGGAGACCCAGTACTTC CASSDSSRRMETQYF NA NA TRBJ2-5 15 TRBV6-4
TGTGCCAGCAGCTTAGAAAAGAGGACAGACTATGGCTACACCTTC CASSLEKRTDYGYTF NA NA TRBJ1-2 15 TRBV7-9
TGTGCCACCAGCAGAGAAGGACGGGCCCCCTCCTACGAGCAGTACTTC CATSREGRAPSYEQYF NA NA TRBJ2-7 16 TRBV15
TGTGCCAGCAGGGGACGGTCGAATGGCTACACCTTC CASRGRSNGYTF NA NA TRBJ1-2 12 TRBV12-3/TRBV12-4
TGCGCCAGCAGCTTGGAGGATACGCAGTATTTT CASSLEDTQYF NA NA TRBJ2-3 11 TRBV5-1
TGTGCCAGCAGCTTAGGCCCTAGCGAGACCACAGATACGCAGTATTTT CASSLGPSETTDTQYF NA NA TRBJ2-3 16 TRBV11-2
TGTGCCAGCAGCCAAGCTCTAGGAACCCAAGAGACCCAGTACTTC CASSQALGTQETQYF NA NA TRBJ2-5 15 TRBV14
TGTGCCAGCAGTCTAGGACATCAAACTGAAGCTTTCTTT CASSLGHQTEAFF few NA TRBJ1-1 13 TRBV12-3/TRBV12-4
TGTGCCAGCAGTTTATCACTAGCGGACAATGAGCAGTTCTTC CASSLSLADNEQFF NA TRBD2 TRBJ2-1 14 TRBV27
TGCGCCAGCAGCTTACAGGGAACTAATGAAAAACTGTTTTTT CASSLQGTNEKLFF NA NA TRBJ1-4 14 TRBV5-1
TGTGCCAGCAGCTTTCGGGCCTCCTACAATGAGCAGTTCTTC CASSFRASYNEQFF NA NA TRBJ2-1 14 TRBV7-2
TGTGCCAGCAGCTCCGGACTAGGCGCCTACGAGCAGTACTTC CASSSGLGAYEQYF NA TRBD2 TRBJ2-7 14 TRBV4-2
TGTGCCAGCAGTTACTCACCCCCCTGGACTGGAAACACCATATATTTT CASSYSPPWTGNTIYF NA NA TRBJ1-3 16 TRBV6-5
TGTGCCAGCAGCCCCAATTGGGGGACCACTGAAGCTTTCTTT CASSPNWGTTEAFF NA NA TRBJ1-1 14 TRBV7-2
TGTGCCTGGAGTTTGGTACAGGGGGCAGGAGAGACCCAGTACTTC CAWSLVQGAGETQYF NA TRBD1 TRBJ2-5 15 TRBV30
TGTGCCAGCAGAAGCACGGGTCCTGGAGAAGCCCAGCATTTT CASRSTGPGEAQHF NA NA TRBJ1-5 14 TRBV28
TGTGCCACCAGCAGAGATTGGTTAGATACGCAGTATTTT CATSRDWLDTQYF NA NA TRBJ2-3 13 TRBV15
TGTGCCAGCTTTCGGGAGGGCCGCAATGAGCAGTTCTTC CASFREGRNEQFF NA TRBD2 TRBJ2-1 13 TRBV6-5
TGTGCCAGCTCCCTGTGGGGCCTGGGGACTGAAGCTTTCTTT CASSLWGLGTEAFF NA NA TRBJ1-1 14 TRBV18
TGTGCCACCAGTGATTTGCAAACAGGTCCCCATTATGAGCAGTTCTTC CATSDLQTGPHYEQFF few NA TRBJ2-1 16 TRBV24-1
TGTGCCAGCAGACTCCAGGGTTGGAACACCGGGGAGCTGTTTTTT CASRLQGWNTGELFF once NA TRBJ2-2 15 TRBV6-5
TGCGCCAGCAGCCAAGGAGAGGGGAACACTGAAGCTTTCTTT CASSQGEGNTEAFF few NA TRBJ1-1 14 TRBV4-1
TGTGCCAGCAGCCCCGGGATAGCCGAAGATACGCAGTATTTT CASSPGIAEDTQYF NA NA TRBJ2-3 14 TRBV9
TGTGCCAGCAGAGAAACCGGAGGGGGAGCTTTCTTT CASRETGGGAFF NA NA TRBJ1-1 12 TRBV25-1
TGTGCCAGCAGCTTAGCAGCGGGAGGAGGGGGAGATACGCAGTATTTT CASSLAAGGGGDTQYF NA TRBD2 TRBJ2-3 16 TRBV7-9
TGTGCCAGCAGCCAACGTACCGGGACTAACCAAGAGACCCAGTACTTC CASSQRTGTNQETQYF NA TRBD2 TRBJ2-5 16 TRBV4-2
TGTGCCAGCAGCCAAGATGGCGGAACCAAAAACATTCAGTACTTC CASSQDGGTKNIQYF NA NA TRBJ2-4 15 TRBV3-1/TRBV3-2
TGCAGCGGTGCGGAGTTGGGACAGGGGGTTCGGGAGACCCAGTACTTC CSGAELGQGVRETQYF NA TRBD1 TRBJ2-5 16 TRBV29-1
TGTGCCAGCAGCCAAGGTCGCGGGAGGAATGAGCAGTTCTTC CASSQGRGRNEQFF NA TRBD2 TRBJ2-1 14 TRBV4-2
TGCGCCAGCCGCCTCCAGGGGGCATCCTACGAGCAGTACTTC CASRLQGASYEQYF NA TRBD1 TRBJ2-7 14 TRBV5-1